These T cell receptor beta chains were read from a single sample in a study of blood T cells in healthy people across ages. TCRdb recomputed calls from the 5' RACE reads with MiXCR, one row per CDR3 protein. The top ten clones hold roughly 25% of a sample with approximately 800,000 distinct CDR3 sequences, 56% of them seen once. The sequenced material came from blood. These receptors all stem from a man between 40 and 49 years old in good health. The conserved cysteine and the conserved F or W are not part of the CDR3 here.

ASSLSPGLEQY	TRBV27	.
ASSGGPTEGDT	TRBV7-9	TRBJ1-2
SVAGGSYNEQF	TRBV29-1	TRBJ2-1
ASSLQYNGELF	TRBV12-3/TRBV12-4	TRBJ2-2
ASTVNFGQGARTDTQY	TRBV6-2/TRBV6-3	TRBJ2-3
SVEGTAEAF	TRBV29-1	TRBJ1-1
ASSPHSGDAYEQY	TRBV7-2	TRBJ2-7
SVRRSNTGELF	TRBV29-1	TRBJ2-2
SVEPSGKIDTQY	TRBV29-1	TRBJ2-3
ASSRQLSTAPIDTQY	TRBV28	TRBJ2-3
ASSQDQDRDQPQH	TRBV4-2	TRBJ1-5
ASNRDRAYNEQF	TRBV7-2	TRBJ2-1
ASSLPRDRGSGDTQY	TRBV7-9	TRBJ2-3
SARDVLAGVGFNNEQF	TRBV20-1	TRBJ2-1
ASSSYQPAQRNDEQY	TRBV28	.
SVTLAGELF	TRBV29-1	TRBJ2-2
ASSLSGSLASSTDTQY	TRBV7-2	TRBJ2-3
ASSLVTGGSNEQF	TRBV7-2	TRBJ2-1
SARAARADSPLH	TRBV20-1	TRBJ1-6
SARGYRPGRRTDTEAF	TRBV20-1	TRBJ1-1
AISESGTRDEQF	TRBV10-3	TRBJ2-1
SAATSGSTDTQY	TRBV29-1	TRBJ2-3
SARNTGGSAGANVLT	TRBV20-1	TRBJ2-6
AISAPRNTGELF	TRBV10-3	TRBJ2-2
AIRRSALAGTQY	TRBV6-5	TRBJ2-3
RISHLWTQY	TRBV20-1	TRBJ2-5
ASSPPRSNYGYT	TRBV6-5	TRBJ1-2
ASSIMRQGMTEAF	TRBV28	TRBJ1-1
ASSYSEAHYEQY	TRBV6-6	TRBJ2-7
ASSLAIDRDRNEQF	TRBV5-6	TRBJ2-1
ASSVELSDEQY	TRBV9	.
ASSFKGLPPRSGLSETQY	TRBV28	TRBJ2-5
ASSLWEGLDTQY	TRBV7-3	TRBJ2-3
ASSLGQGAAQPQH	TRBV5-1	TRBJ1-5
ASSFPGDGTYEQY	TRBV28	.
ASSRMPGAYEQY	TRBV7-6	TRBJ2-7
AGSSGLDIYEQY	TRBV7-7	TRBJ2-4
ASSPRSMAYEQY	TRBV5-1	TRBJ2-7
ASKREPYLSYEQY	TRBV6-1	TRBJ2-7
ASSLRQGDQPQH	TRBV7-2	TRBJ1-5
SASGWSETQY	TRBV20-1	TRBJ2-5
ASLSWDSLNTEAF	TRBV28	TRBJ1-1
ASSLSGGANTEAF	TRBV7-8	TRBJ1-1
ASKGFVRSPTRMKDTQY	TRBV2	TRBJ2-3
ASSSQGTYEQY	TRBV7-2	TRBJ2-7
ASTSDRARGGYT	TRBV27	TRBJ1-2
ASSTGETQY	TRBV13	TRBJ2-5
ASSQDAAGAFGANVLT	TRBV4-3	TRBJ2-6
ASKGQAAGTDTQY	TRBV28	TRBJ2-3
ASSRQGLGEQY	TRBV6-5	.
ASSLGGGDSSTDTQY	TRBV7-9	TRBJ2-3
SARESENNQPQH	TRBV20-1	TRBJ1-5
SAIPLAGGRDEQY	TRBV20-1	.
ASSFFGGDQY	TRBV7-2	TRBJ2-5
ASKISNTEAF	TRBV28	TRBJ1-1
ASSSPGLAKNIQY	TRBV6-5	TRBJ2-4
ASSPDRGKNTDTQY	TRBV7-7	TRBJ2-3
ASSATGAGGNTDTQY	TRBV5-1	TRBJ2-3
SVDTSGRGDTQY	TRBV29-1	TRBJ2-3
ASSDRGFRTISYT	TRBV28	TRBJ1-2